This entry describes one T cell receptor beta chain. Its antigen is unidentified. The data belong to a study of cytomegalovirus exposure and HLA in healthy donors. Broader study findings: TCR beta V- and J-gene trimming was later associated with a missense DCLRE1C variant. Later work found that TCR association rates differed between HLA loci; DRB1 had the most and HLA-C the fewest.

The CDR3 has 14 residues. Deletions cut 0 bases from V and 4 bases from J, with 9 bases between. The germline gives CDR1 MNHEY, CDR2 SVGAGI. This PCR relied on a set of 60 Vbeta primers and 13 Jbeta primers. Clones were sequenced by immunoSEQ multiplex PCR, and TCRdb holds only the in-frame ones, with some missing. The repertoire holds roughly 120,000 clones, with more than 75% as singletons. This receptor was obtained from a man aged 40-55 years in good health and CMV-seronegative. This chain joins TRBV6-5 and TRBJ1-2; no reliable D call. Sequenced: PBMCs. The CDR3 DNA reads TGTGCCAGCAGTTACTCTGGCAGCGGCTATGGCTACACCTTC. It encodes CASSYSGSGYGYTF.